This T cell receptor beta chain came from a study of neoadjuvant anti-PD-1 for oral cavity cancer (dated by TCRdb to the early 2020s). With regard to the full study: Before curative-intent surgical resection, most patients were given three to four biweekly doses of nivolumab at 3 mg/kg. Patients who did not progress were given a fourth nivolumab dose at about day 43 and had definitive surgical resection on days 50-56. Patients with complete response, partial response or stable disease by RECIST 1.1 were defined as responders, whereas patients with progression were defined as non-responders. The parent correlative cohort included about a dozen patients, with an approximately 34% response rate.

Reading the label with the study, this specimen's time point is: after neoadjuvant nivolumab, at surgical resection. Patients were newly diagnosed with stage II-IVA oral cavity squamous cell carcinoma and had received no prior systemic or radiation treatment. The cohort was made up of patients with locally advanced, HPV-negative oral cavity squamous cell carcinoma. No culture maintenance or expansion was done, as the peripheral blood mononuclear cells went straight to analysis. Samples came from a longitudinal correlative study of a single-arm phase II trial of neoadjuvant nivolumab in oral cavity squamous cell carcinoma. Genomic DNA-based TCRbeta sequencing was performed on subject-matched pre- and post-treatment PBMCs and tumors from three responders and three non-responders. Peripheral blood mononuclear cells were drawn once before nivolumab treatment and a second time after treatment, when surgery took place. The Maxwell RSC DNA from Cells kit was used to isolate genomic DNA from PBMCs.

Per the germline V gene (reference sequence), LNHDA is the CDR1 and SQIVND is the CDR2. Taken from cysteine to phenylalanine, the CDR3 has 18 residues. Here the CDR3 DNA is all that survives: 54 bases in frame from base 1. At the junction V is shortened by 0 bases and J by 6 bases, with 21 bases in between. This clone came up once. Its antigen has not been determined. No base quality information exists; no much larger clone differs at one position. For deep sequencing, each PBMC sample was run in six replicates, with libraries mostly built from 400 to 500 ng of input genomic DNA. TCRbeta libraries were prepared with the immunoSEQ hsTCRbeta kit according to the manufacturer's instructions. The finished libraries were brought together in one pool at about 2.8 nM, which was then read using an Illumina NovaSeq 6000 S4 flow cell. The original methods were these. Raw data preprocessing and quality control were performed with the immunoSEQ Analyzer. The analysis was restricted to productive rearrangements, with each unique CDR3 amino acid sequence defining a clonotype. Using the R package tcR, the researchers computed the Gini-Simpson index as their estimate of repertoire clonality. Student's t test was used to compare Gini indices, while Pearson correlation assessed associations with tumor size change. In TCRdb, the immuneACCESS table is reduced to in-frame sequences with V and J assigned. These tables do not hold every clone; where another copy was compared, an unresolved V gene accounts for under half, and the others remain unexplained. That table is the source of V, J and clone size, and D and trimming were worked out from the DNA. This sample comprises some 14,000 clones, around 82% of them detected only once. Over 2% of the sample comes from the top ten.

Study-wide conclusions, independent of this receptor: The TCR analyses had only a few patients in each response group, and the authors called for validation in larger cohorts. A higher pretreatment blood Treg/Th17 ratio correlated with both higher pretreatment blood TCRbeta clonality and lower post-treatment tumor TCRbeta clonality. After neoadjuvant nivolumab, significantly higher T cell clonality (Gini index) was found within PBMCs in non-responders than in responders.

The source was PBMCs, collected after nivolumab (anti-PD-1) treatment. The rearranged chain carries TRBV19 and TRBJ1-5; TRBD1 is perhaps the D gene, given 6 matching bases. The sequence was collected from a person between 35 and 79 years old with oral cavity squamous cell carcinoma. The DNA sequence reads TGTGCCAGTAGTATAGAATGGGAACAGGGTTGGTATCCTCAGCCCCAGCATTTT. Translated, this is CASSIEWEQGWYPQPQHF.